Below are 18 T cell receptor beta chains sequenced from a single sample in a study of blood T cell repertoires in COVID-19. The repertoire was sequenced with immunoSEQ multiplex PCR; TCRdb's copy has only in-frame clones and lacks some. The table records approximately 210,000 clones, around 81% of them present only once. Sequencing was done on a sample of PBMCs or T cells enriched from blood (not recorded which). The receptors derive from a woman between 45 and 60 years old with acute COVID-19.

This chain connects TRBV4-1 to TRBJ2-5; 8 nucleotides agree with TRBD1. The V segment lost 5 bases and the J segment 1 base; nucleotides outside the gene matches: 6. Germline CDR1 reads MGHRA; CDR2 reads YSYEKL. CDR3 length: 15 amino acids. The chain's CDR3 is CASSGTTGVQETQYF. Written as DNA, the CDR3 is TGCGCCAGCAGCGGAACGACAGGGGTCCAAGAGACCCAGTACTTC.

Written as DNA, the CDR3 is TGTGCCAGCTCCAATACAGGTTCGGCCACTGAAGCTTTCTTT. It codes for CASSNTGSATEAFF. The chain uses TRBV2 and TRBJ1-1, with D tentatively TRBD1 (5 bases). The V gene's germline CDR1 is SNHLY and CDR2 FYNNEI. V lost 8 bases, J lost 4 bases, and 17 bases lay in between. CDR3 length: 14 amino acids.

The rearrangement links TRBV28 to TRBJ2-2, with a tentative D call TRBD2 (6 bases). Germline CDR1 and CDR2: MDHEN and SYDVKM. V lost 3 bases and J lost 5, with 13 bases in between. This CDR3 has 15 amino acids. This CDR3 is CASSLGQAGTGELFF. In DNA, the CDR3 is TGTGCCAGCAGTTTGGGGCAGGCGGGGACCGGGGAGCTGTTTTTT.

This rearrangement joins TRBV11-2 to TRBJ1-4; D remains unclear. Looked up from germline, CDR1 is SGHAT and CDR2 is FQNNGV. Trimming pared 5 bases from V and 12 bases from J, leaving 16 bases between. The CDR3 totals 13 residues. The CDR3 DNA is TGTGCCAGCAGCCGTACAACCTTGGGAGAACTGTTTTTT. This codes for CASSRTTLGELFF.

In its sample, this clone was seen a few times. The chain has TRBV5-4 and TRBJ2-1, with TRBD2 matching over 9 bases. This CDR3 has 16 amino acids. Germline V gene data show CDR1 as SGHNT and CDR2 as YYREEE (reference sequence). The trim removed 0 bases at V and 8 bases at J, leaving 9 bases unmatched. The CDR3 loop reads CASSLGSSGALDEQFF. The CDR3 nucleotides are TGTGCCAGCAGCTTGGGGTCTAGCGGGGCGTTAGATGAGCAGTTCTTC.

The chain uses TRBV4-3 and TRBJ1-4; D possibly corresponds to TRBD1 (5 bases). This CDR3 comprises 15 residues. Germline V gene data show CDR1 as LGHNA and CDR2 as YSLEER. Trimming left V 0 bases short and J 7 bases short, with 12 bases between. The CDR3 region has the DNA TGCGCCAGCAGCCAAGATTTCGGGCAGGGTGAAAAACTGTTTTTT. Protein: CASSQDFGQGEKLFF.

For the CDR3, the DNA is TGTGCCACCACCCTATTGTTGGTTGAGGCGAGTGAGCAGTTCTTC. Translation: CATTLLLVEASEQFF. J is TRBJ2-1 and V is TRBV24-1; D remains unclear. The CDR3 spans 15 residues. Germline-derived CDR1 and CDR2 are KGHDR and SFDVKD. The V and J ends lost 8 bases and 9 bases respectively, with 22 bases between them.

The chain joins TRBV21-1 to TRBJ1-6. TRBV21-1 is noted as a pseudogene. The CDR3 length is 13 residues. The CDR3 spells CASSKRGGSPLHF. In DNA form, the CDR3 reads TGTGCCAGCAGCAAACGGGGGGGTTCACCCCTCCACTTT.

The chain employs TRBV28 and TRBJ2-1; 8 bases fit TRBD2. Germline V gene data show CDR1 as MDHEN and CDR2 as SYDVKM. The V gene end was trimmed by 5 bases and the J gene end by 0 bases; junction bases not matched to a gene: 6. The CDR3 has 16 residues. The CDR3 nucleotides read TGTGCCAGCAGTGCCCCCGGGACTAGCTCCTACAATGAGCAGTTCTTC. This gives the protein CASSAPGTSSYNEQFF.

V and J are TRBV5-1 and TRBJ2-1, with 14 bases matching TRBD2. The CDR3 runs to 19 residues. The V segment lost 1 base and the J segment 3 bases; nucleotides outside the gene matches: 9. Germline values: CDR1 SGHRS, CDR2 YFSETQ. CDR3 sequence: CASSLTRTSGRPHYNEQFF. The CDR3 DNA sequence: TGCGCCAGCAGCTTGACTCGGACTAGCGGGAGGCCTCACTACAATGAGCAGTTCTTC.

V gene TRBV7-9 combines with J gene TRBJ2-7, with D possibly matching TRBD1 (5 bases). V was cut by 1 base and J by 0 bases, with 10 bases left in between. The CDR3 length is 15 residues. Germline V gene lookup returns CDR1 SEHNR and CDR2 FQNEAQ (reference sequence). The CDR3 spells CASSLGVRASYEQYF. The CDR3 coding sequence is TGTGCCAGCAGCTTAGGGGTCAGGGCCTCCTACGAGCAGTACTTC.

The rearrangement links TRBV6-5 to TRBJ1-5; TRBD1 might be the D (5 bases). Looked up from germline, CDR1 is MNHEY and CDR2 is SVGAGI. The CDR3 is made up of 15 amino acids. Deletions cut 6 bases from V and 2 bases from J, with 14 bases between. In DNA, the CDR3 is TGTGCCAGCAGACCCCGACAGTATGGCAATCAGCCCCAGCATTTT. Translating gives CASRPRQYGNQPQHF.

Of note for this clone: At one end the junction does not follow the germline gene, possibly because of a read error. The genes are TRBV2 and TRBJ1-1; TRBD1 is a possible D gene (5 bases). The germline gives CDR1 SNHLY, CDR2 FYNNEI. The CDR3 length is 12 residues. CDR3 residues: CASSLRVGEAFF. CDR3 nucleotides: TGTGCCAGCAGTCTTAGAGTAGGGGAAGCATTCTTT.

By sample share, this clone is medium-sized. CDR3 coding DNA: TGTGCCACCAGCAGAGATCAGGGGGCGGTTGGCGGGGGAGTCCCAGATACGCAGTATTTT. It encodes CATSRDQGAVGGGVPDTQYF. V and J are TRBV15 and TRBJ2-3; weak D call: TRBD1 (8 bases). The germline gives CDR1 LNHNV, CDR2 YYDKDF (reference sequence). This CDR3 contains 20 residues. The V and J ends lost 0 bases and 4 bases respectively, with 26 bases between them. The full variable domain, rest sourced from reference TRBV15 and TRBJ2-3, is DAMVIQNPRYQVTQFGKPVTLSCSQTLNHNVMYWYQQKSSQAPKLLFHYYDKDFNNEADTPDNFQSRRPNTSFCFLDIRSPGLGDTAMYLCATSRDQGAVGGGVPDTQYFGPGTRLTVL.

This clone was seen more than once but under ten times. The rearrangement joins TRBV2 to TRBJ1-1; 7 nucleotides line up with TRBD1. The CDR3 runs 16 residues. V lost 0 bases, J lost 6 bases, and 10 bases stayed unmatched. Germline V CDR1 and CDR2: SNHLY, FYNNEI. This CDR3 reads CASSEASRGQGAEAFF. In DNA form, the CDR3 reads TGTGCCAGCAGTGAAGCTTCTAGAGGGCAGGGGGCTGAAGCTTTCTTT.

The chain links TRBV11-2 to TRBJ1-3; D is uncertain. CDR3 length: 14 amino acids. V lost 5 bases to trimming and J lost 2 bases, with 10 bases between them. Germline CDR1 and CDR2: SGHAT and FQNNGV. This CDR3 is CASSATDTGNTIYF. The CDR3 coding sequence is TGTGCCAGCAGCGCAACAGATACTGGAAACACCATATATTTT.

CDR3 in DNA: TGCGCCAGCAGCCAGGACAGGCGCGAGCAGTACTTC. Its translation is CASSQDRREQYF. This sequence joins TRBV5-1 and TRBJ2-7, with 7 nucleotides matching TRBD1. V shed 4 bases and J 6 bases; nucleotides not matched to a gene: 4. Germline CDR1 SGHRS, CDR2 YFSETQ. This CDR3 has 12 amino acids.

CDR3 protein: CASGRQGRGDTQYF. The CDR3 DNA reads as TGTGCCAGCGGTAGACAGGGTAGAGGAGATACGCAGTATTTT. The chain employs TRBV27 and TRBJ2-3, with 7 bases lining up with TRBD1. Per the germline V gene, CDR1 is MNHEY and CDR2 is SMNVEV (reference sequence). The CDR3 covers 14 residues. V shed 8 bases and J 5 bases; nucleotides not matched to a gene: 10.